This TCR beta chain was found in a study of OX40 agonist ivuxolimab in advanced cancers. Across the study: Ivuxolimab is a fully human IgG2 antibody that activates OX40 (CD134). Overall study findings and caveats: Partly responding patients at 0.1-3.0 mg/kg showed some of the smallest clonal expansion.

As concerns this clone: Its antigen is still unknown.

The method was immunoSEQ multiplex PCR; TCRdb's version includes in-frame clones alone and lacks a portion of them. The sample has 26,000 or so clones; around nine tenths are singletons. The TCR originated in an adult with an advanced solid tumor such as melanoma, head and neck, liver or kidney cancer. Sequenced here: CD4+ or CD8+ T cells sorted from blood, sampled in a trial of the OX40 agonist ivuxolimab.

Here the CDR3 reads CAISGDREYQETQYF. The CDR3 nucleotides read TGTGCCATCAGTGGGGACAGGGAGTACCAAGAGACCCAGTACTTC. The chain uses TRBV10-3 and TRBJ2-5; 9 bases agree with TRBD1. Trimming at V came to 4 bases and at J to 0 bases, leaving 3 bases not matched to a gene. Germline CDR1 and CDR2: ENHRY and SYGVKD. This CDR3 spans 15 amino acids.